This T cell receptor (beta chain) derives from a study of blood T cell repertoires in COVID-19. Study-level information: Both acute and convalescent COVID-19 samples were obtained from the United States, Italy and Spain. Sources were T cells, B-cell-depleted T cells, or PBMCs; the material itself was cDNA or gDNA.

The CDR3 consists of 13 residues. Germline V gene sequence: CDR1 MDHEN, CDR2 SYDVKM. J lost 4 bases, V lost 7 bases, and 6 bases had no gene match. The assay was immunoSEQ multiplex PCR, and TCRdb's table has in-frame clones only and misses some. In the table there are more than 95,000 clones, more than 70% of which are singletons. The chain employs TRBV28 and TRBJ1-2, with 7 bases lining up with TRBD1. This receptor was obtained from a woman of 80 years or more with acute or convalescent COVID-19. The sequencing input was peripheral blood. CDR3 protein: CASNSGGSYGYTF. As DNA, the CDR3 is TGTGCCAGCAACTCAGGGGGGAGCTATGGCTACACCTTC.